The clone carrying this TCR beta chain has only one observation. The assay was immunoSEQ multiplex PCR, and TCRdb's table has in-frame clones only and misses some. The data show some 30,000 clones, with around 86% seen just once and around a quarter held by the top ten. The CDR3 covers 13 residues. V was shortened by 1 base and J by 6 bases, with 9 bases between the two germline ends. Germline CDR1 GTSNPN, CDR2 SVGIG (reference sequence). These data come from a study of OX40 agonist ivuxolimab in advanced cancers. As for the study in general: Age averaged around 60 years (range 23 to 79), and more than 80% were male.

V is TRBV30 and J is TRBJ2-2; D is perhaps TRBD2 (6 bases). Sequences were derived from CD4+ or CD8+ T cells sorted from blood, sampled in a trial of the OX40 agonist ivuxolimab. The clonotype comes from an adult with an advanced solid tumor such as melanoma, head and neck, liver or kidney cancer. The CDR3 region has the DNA TGTGCCTGGAGTGGGGGGAGGCCCGGGGAGCTGTTTTTT. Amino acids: CAWSGGRPGELFF.